This T cell receptor (beta chain) is from a study of shared clonotypes between healthy human individuals. TCRdb keeps only in-frame clones here, not all; method: immunoSEQ multiplex PCR. Here the sample spans more than 550,000 clones, approximately 72% being singletons. About this clone itself: Its matching antigen is unknown. Other DNA sequences of this sample code for an identical CDR3.

V lost 6 bases to trimming and J lost 2 bases, with 12 bases between them. This CDR3 has 14 residues. From germline, CDR1 is KGHSH and CDR2 LQKENI. The study's findings and limits: Between several donors, naive CD4 clonotypes were shared at a level of about 5%. Naive subsets generally exceeded memory subsets in estimated richness.

The specimen was memory CD4+ T cells sorted from blood. Subset indicated: CD45RA-negative fraction. The chain is built from TRBV18 and TRBJ2-3; D is perhaps TRBD2 (5 bases). The TCR comes from a woman aged 25 to 39 in good health. CDR3 bases: TGTGCCAGCTCCCCGACGGGATCCACAGATACGCAGTATTTT. Protein sequence: CASSPTGSTDTQYF.